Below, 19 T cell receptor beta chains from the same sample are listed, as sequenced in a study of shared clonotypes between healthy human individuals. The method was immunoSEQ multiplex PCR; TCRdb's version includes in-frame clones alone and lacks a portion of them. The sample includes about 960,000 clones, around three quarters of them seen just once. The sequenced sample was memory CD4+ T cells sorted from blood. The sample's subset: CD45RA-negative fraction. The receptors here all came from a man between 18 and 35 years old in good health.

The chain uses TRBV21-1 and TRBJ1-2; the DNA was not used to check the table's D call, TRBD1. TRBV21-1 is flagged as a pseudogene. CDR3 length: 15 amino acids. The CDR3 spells CASSKATSKNYGYTF. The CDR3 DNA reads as TGTGCCAGCAGCAAAGCAACATCCAAAAACTATGGCTACACCTTC.

CDR3 protein: CAWGRTSGIGETQYF. The CDR3 DNA sequence: TGTGCCTGGGGCCGGACTAGCGGGATCGGGGAGACCCAGTACTTC. This sequence joins TRBV30 and TRBJ2-5; TRBD2 matches at 12 bases. The CDR3 length is 15 residues. V gave up 5 bases and J gave up 5 bases; unmatched junction bases: 9. Germline V gene lookup returns CDR1 GTSNPN and CDR2 SVGIG (reference sequence).

This CDR3 reads CASSPPGLADNEQFF. The CDR3 region has the DNA TGTGCCAGCTCACCACCGGGACTAGCGGACAATGAGCAGTTCTTC. V is TRBV18 and J is TRBJ2-1, with TRBD2 matching over 11 bases. CDR3 length equals 15 residues. J gave up 5 bases and V 0 bases, and 0 bases lay outside the gene matches. The germline V gene encodes CDR1 KGHSH and CDR2 LQKENI. Full variable domain (missing parts from reference TRBV18 and TRBJ2-1): NAGVMQNPRHLVRRRGQEARLRCSPMKGHSHVYWYRQLPEEGLKFMVYLQKENIIDESGMPKERFSAEFPKEGPSILRIQQVVRGDSAAYFCASSPPGLADNEQFFGPGTRLTVL.

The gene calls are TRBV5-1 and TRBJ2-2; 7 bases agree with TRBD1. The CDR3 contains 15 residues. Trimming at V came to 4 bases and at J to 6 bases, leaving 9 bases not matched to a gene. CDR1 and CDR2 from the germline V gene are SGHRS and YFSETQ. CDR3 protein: CASSHGTALSGELFF. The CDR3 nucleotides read TGCGCCAGCAGCCACGGGACAGCCTTGTCCGGGGAGCTGTTTTTT.

The CDR3 reads CASSLPGGEEVSYNSPLHF. The CDR3 DNA is TGTGCCAGCAGCCTCCCCGGGGGCGAGGAGGTGTCCTATAATTCACCCCTCCACTTT. J is TRBJ1-6 and V is TRBV11-3; a weak D match, TRBD1 (6 bases). The CDR3 totals 19 residues. Per the germline V gene, CDR1 is SGHNT and CDR2 is YENEEA. The germline V and J ends were trimmed by 5 bases and 1 base, with 21 bases remaining between them.

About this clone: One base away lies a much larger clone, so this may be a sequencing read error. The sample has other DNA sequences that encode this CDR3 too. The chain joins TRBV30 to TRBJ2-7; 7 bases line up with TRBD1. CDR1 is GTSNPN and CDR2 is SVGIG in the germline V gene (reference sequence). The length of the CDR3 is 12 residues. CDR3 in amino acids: CAYEGAGDEQYF. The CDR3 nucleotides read TGTGCCTACGAGGGGGCCGGGGACGAGCAGTACTTT.

CDR3 in DNA: TGTGCCAGCTCACCAGTGCAGGGCGGTGAAAAACTGTTTTTT. This codes for CASSPVQGGEKLFF. The V and J genes are TRBV18 and TRBJ1-4, with TRBD1 as a possible D gene (5 bases). In germline, CDR1 is KGHSH, CDR2 LQKENI. V shed 2 bases and J shed 7 bases, with 11 bases lying between them. This CDR3 contains 14 residues.

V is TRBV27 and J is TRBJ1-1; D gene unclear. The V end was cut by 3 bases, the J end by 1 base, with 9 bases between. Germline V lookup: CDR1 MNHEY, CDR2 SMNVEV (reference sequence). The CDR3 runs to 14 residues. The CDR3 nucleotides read TGTGCCAGCAGTTTTGAGAGGCGGAACACTGAAGCTTTCTTT. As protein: CASSFERRNTEAFF.

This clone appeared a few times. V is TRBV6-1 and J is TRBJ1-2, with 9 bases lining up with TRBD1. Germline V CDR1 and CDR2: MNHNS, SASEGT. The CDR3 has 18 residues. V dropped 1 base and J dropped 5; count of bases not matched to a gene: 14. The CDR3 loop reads CASSEVRTGVAVKYGYTF. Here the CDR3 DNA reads TGTGCCAGCAGTGAAGTTAGGACAGGGGTCGCCGTTAAATATGGCTACACCTTC.

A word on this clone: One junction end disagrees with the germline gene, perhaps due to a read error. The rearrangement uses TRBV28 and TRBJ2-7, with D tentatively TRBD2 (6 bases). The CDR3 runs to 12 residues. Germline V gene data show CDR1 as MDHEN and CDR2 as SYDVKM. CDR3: CASSLSGRGGDF. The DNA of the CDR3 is TGTGCCAGCAGTTTATCCGGTCGTGGCGGGGACTTC.

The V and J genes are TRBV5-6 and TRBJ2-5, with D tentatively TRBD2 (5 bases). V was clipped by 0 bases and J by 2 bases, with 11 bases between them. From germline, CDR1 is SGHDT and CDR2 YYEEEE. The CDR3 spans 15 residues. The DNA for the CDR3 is TGTGCCAGCAGCTTGGAGCGGACCGTGCAAGAGACCCAGTACTTC. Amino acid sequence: CASSLERTVQETQYF.

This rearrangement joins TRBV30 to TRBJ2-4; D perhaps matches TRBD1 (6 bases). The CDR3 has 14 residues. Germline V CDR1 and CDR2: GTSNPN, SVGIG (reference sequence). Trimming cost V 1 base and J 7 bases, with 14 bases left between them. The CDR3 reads CAWSASGTRNIQYF. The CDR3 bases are TGTGCCTGGAGTGCATCCGGGACAAGGAACATTCAGTACTTC. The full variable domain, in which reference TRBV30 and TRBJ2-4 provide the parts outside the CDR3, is SQTIHQWPATLVQPVGSPLSLECTVEGTSNPNLYWYRQAAGRGLQLLFYSVGIGQISSEVPQNLSASRPQDRQFILSSKKLLLSDSGFYLCAWSASGTRNIQYFGAGTRLSVL.

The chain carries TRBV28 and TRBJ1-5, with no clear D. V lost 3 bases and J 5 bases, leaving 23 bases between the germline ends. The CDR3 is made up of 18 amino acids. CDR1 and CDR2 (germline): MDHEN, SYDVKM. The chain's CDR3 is CASSLSHGLGSLDQPQHF. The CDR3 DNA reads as TGTGCCAGCAGTTTGTCGCATGGTCTCGGGTCGCTAGATCAGCCCCAGCATTTT.

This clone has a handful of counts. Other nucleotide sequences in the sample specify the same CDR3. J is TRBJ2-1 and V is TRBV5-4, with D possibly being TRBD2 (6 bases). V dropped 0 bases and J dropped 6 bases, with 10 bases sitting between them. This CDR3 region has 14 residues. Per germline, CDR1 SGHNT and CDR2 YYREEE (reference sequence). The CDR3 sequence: CASSLGGRSNEQFF. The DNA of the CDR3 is TGTGCCAGCAGCTTGGGAGGGAGGAGCAATGAGCAGTTCTTC. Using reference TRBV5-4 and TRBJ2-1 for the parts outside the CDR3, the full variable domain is ETGVTQSPTHLIKTRGQQVTLRCSSQSGHNTVSWYQQALGQGPQFIFQYYREEENGRGNFPPRFSGLQFPNYSSELNVNALELDDSALYLCASSLGGRSNEQFFGPGTRLTVL.

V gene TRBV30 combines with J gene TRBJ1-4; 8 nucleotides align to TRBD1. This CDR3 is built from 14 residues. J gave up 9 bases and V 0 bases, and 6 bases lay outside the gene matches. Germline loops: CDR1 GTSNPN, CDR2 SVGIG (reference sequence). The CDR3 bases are TGTGCCTGGAGTGTGGGCCAGGGGGCGAAAAAACTGTTTTTT. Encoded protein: CAWSVGQGAKKLFF.

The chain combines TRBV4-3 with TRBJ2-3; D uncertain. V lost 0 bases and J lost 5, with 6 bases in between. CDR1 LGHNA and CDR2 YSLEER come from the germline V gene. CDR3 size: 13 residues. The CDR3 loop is CASSQDPRDTQYF. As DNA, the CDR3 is TGCGCCAGCAGCCAAGATCCCCGAGATACGCAGTATTTT.

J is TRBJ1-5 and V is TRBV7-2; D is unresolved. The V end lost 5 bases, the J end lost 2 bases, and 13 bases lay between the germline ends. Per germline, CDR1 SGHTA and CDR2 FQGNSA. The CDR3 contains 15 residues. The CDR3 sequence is CASSPAVWGNQPQHF. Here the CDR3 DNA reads TGTGCCAGCAGCCCCGCGGTATGGGGCAATCAGCCCCAGCATTTT.

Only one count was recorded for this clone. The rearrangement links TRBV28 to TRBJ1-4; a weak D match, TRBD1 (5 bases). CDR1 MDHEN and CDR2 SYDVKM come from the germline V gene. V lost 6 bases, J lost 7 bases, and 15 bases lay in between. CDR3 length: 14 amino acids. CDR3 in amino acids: CASRRDPGGEKLFF. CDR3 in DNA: TGTGCCAGCAGAAGGGACCCGGGTGGTGAAAAACTGTTTTTT.

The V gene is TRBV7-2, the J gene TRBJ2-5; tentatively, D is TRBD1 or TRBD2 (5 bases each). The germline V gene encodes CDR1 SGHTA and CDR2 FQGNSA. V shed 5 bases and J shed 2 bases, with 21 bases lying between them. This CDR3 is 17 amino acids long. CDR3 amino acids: CASSPQVGVSVQETQYF. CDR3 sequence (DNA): TGTGCCAGCAGCCCGCAGGTGGGGGTATCCGTACAAGAGACCCAGTACTTC.